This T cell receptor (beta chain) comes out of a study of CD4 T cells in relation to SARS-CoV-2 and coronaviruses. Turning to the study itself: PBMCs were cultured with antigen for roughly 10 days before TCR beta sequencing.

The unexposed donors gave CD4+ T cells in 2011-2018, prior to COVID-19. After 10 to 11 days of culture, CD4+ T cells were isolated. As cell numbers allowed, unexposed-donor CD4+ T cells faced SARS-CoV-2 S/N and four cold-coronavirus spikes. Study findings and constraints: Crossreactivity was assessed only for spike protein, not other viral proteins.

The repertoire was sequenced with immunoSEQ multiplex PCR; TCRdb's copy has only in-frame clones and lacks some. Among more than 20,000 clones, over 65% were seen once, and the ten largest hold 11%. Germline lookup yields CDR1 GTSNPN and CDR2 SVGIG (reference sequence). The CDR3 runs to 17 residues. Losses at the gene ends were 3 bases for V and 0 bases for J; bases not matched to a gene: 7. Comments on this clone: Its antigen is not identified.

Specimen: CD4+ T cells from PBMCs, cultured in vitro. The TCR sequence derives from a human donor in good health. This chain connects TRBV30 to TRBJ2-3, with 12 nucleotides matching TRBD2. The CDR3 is CAWSDGLAGLSTDTQYF. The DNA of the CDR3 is TGTGCCTGGAGCGACGGACTAGCGGGATTAAGCACAGATACGCAGTATTTT. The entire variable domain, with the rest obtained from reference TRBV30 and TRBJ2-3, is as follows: SQTIHQWPATLVQPVGSPLSLECTVEGTSNPNLYWYRQAAGRGLQLLFYSVGIGQISSEVPQNLSASRPQDRQFILSSKKLLLSDSGFYLCAWSDGLAGLSTDTQYFGPGTRLTVL.